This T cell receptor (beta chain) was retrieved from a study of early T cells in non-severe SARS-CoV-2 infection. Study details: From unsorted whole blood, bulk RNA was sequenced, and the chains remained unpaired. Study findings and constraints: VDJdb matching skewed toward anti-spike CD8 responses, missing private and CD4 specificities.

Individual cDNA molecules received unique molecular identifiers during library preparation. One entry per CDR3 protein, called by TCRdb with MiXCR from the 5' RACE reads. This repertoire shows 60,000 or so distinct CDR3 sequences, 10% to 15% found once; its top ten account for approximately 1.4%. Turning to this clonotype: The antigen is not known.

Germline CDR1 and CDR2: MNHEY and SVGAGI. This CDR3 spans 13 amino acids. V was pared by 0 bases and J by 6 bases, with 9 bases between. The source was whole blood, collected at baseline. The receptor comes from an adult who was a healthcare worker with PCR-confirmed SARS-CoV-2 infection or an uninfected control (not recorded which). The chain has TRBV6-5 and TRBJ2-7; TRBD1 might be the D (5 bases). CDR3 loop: CASSYSEGVEQYF. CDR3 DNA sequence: TGTGCCAGCAGTTACTCGGAAGGGGTCGAGCAGTACTTC.